This T cell receptor beta chain was profiled in a study of blood T cell repertoires in COVID-19. Across the study: Both acute and convalescent COVID-19 samples were obtained from the United States, Italy and Spain.

Using immunoSEQ multiplex PCR, the repertoire was profiled, and TCRdb retains in-frame clones only, with some absent. Of under 200,000 clones listed, roughly 80% are singletons. J lost 4 bases, V lost 6 bases, and 5 bases had no gene match. Germline CDR1 reads MDHEN; CDR2 reads SYDVKM. The CDR3 consists of 13 residues. This clone has a single count. What was sequenced was peripheral blood. The sequence was obtained from a human donor with acute or convalescent COVID-19. The donor label of this sample is uncertain. The rearrangement joins TRBV28 to TRBJ2-7; 8 positions match TRBD2. The CDR3 protein is CASSPGGGYEQYF. The CDR3 DNA is TGTGCCAGCAGCCCCGGGGGGGGTTACGAGCAGTACTTC.